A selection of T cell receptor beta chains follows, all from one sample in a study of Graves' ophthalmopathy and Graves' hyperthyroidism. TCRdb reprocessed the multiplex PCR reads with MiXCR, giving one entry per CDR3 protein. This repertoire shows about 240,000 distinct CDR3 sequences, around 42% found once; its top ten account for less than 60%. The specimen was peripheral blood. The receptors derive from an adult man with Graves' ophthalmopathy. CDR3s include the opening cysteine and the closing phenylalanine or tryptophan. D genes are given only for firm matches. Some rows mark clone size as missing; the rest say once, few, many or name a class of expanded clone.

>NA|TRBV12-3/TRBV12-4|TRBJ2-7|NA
TGTGCCAGCAGCACATTAGCCTACGAGCAGTACTTC
CASSTLAYEQYF
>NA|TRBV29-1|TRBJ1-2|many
TGCAGCGTTGGGGGCAGGGCGGTTGGCTACACCTTC
CSVGGRAVGYTF
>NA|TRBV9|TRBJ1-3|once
TGTGCCAGCAGCCCGTCAATAGGGTCGACTGGAAACACCATATATTTT
CASSPSIGSTGNTIYF
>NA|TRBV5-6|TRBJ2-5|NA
TGTGCCAGCAGCGCCGGGGTACGTCAGACCCAGTACTTC
CASSAGVRQTQYF
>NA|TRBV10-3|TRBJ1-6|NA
TGTGCCATCAGTCCCCGGGAGAGTGTTTCACCCCTCCACTTT
CAISPRESVSPLHF
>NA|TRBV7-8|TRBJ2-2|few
TGTGCCAGCACCCAAGTTGCGAACACCGGGGAGCTGTTTTTT
CASTQVANTGELFF
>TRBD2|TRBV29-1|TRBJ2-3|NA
TGCAGCGTTGGTGCTAGCGGGAGTACGGATACGCAGTATTTT
CSVGASGSTDTQYF
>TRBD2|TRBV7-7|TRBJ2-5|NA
TGTGCTAGCAGCTTAGCGGGCAACCAAGAGACCCAGTACTTC
CASSLAGNQETQYF
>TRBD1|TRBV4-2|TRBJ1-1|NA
TGTGCCAGCAGACGACAGGGGGGAACGAACACTGAAGCTTTCTTT
CASRRQGGTNTEAFF
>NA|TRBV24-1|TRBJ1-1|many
TGTGCCACCAGTGATTCGGGCGCGACTGAAGCTTTCTTT
CATSDSGATEAFF
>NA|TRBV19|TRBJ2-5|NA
TGTGCCAGTAGTATAGATGGGTTCCAAGAGACCCAGTACTTC
CASSIDGFQETQYF
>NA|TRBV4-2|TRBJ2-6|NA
TGTGCCAGCAGCCAAGAAAGGACAGTTGGGGCCAACGTCCTGACTTTC
CASSQERTVGANVLTF
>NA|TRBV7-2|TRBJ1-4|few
TGTGCCAGTAGCCCGCGGATTTCAACTAATGAAAAACTGTTTTTT
CASSPRISTNEKLFF
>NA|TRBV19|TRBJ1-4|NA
TGTGCCAGTAGTGCACAGGGTACAACTAATGAAAAACTGTTTTTT
CASSAQGTTNEKLFF
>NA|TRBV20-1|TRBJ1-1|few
TGCAGTGCTAGAGATCCGGGGACAAACACTGAAGCTTTCTTT
CSARDPGTNTEAFF
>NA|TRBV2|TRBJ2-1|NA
TGTGCCAGCAGCGTTACTCGGATACGGGAGCAGTTCTTC
CASSVTRIREQFF
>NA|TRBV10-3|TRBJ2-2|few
TGTGCCATCAGTGTAGGTCAGGGCGACACCGGGGAGCTGTTTTTT
CAISVGQGDTGELFF
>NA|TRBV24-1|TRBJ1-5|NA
TGTGCCACCAGTGCTAGCGGCCGGGGGAATGAGCCCCAGCATTTT
CATSASGRGNEPQHF
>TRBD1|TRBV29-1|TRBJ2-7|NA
TGCAGCGTTGAAGATGCCGACAGGGCCTACGAGCAGTACTTC
CSVEDADRAYEQYF
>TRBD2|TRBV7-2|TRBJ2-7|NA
TGTGCCAGCAGCTTAGGGACTAGCCAAAGATCCGAGCAGTACTTC
CASSLGTSQRSEQYF
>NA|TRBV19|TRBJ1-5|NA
TGTGCCCGTAGTATGAACGGTCAGCCCCAGCATTTT
CARSMNGQPQHF
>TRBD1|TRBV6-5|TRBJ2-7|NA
TGTGCCAGCAGTAGGACAGGGGTAACGGACGAGCAGTACTTC
CASSRTGVTDEQYF
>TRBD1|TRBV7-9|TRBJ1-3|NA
TGTGCCAGCAGCTTCGGTTCAGGGGGTTCCGGAAACACCATATATTTT
CASSFGSGGSGNTIYF
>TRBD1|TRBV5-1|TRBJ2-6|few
TGCGCCAGCAACACGGGACAGGGTACTGGGGCCAACGTCCTGACTTTC
CASNTGQGTGANVLTF
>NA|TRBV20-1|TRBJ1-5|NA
TGCAGTGCTAGTAATCAAGGTCCGGAGCCCCAGCATTTT
CSASNQGPEPQHF
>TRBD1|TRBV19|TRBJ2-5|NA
TGTGCCAGTAGACCCTGGGACAGAGCTCAAGAGACCCAGTACTTC
CASRPWDRAQETQYF
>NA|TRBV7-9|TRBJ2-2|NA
TGTGCCAGCAGCTTAGGGCAGATCACCGGGGAGCTGTTTTTT
CASSLGQITGELFF
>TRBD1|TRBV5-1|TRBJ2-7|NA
TGCGCCAGCAGCTTGCGGAGGACAGGGGTGGACGAGCAGTACTTC
CASSLRRTGVDEQYF